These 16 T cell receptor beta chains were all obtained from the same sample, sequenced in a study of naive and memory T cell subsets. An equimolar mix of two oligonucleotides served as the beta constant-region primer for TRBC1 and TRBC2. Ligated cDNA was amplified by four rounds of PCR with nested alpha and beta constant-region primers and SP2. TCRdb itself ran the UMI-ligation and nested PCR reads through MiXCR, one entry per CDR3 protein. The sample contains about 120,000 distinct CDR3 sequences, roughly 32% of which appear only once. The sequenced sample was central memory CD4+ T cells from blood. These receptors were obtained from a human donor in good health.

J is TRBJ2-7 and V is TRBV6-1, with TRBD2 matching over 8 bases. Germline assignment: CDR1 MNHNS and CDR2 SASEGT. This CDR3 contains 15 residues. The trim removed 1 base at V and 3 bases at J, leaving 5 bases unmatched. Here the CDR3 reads CASSEGAGAFYEQYF. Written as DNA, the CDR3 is TGTGCCAGCAGTGAAGGAGCGGGAGCCTTCTACGAGCAGTACTTC.

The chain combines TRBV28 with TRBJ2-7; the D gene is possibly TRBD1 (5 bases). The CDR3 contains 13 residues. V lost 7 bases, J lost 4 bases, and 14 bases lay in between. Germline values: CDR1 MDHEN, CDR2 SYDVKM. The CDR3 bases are TGTGCCAGCATCCAGGGTCGAGGATACGAGCAGTACTTC. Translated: CASIQGRGYEQYF. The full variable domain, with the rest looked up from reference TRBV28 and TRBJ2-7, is DVKVTQSSRYLVKRTGEKVFLECVQDMDHENMFWYRQDPGLGLRLIYFSYDVKMKEKGDIPEGYSVSREKKERFSLILESASTNQTSMYLCASIQGRGYEQYFGPGTRLTVT.

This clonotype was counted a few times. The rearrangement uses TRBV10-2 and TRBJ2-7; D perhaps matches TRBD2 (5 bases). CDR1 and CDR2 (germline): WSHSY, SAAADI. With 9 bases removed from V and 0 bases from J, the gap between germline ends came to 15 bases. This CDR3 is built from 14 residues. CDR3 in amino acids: CASANTGSSYEQYF. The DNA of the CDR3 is TGCGCCAGTGCTAACACGGGAAGCTCCTACGAGCAGTACTTC.

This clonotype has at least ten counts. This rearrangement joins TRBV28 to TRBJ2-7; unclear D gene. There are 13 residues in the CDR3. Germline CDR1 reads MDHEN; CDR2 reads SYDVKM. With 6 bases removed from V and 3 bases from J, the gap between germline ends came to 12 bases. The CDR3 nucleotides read TGTGCCAGCAGCCCAAGGCAGAGCTACGAGCAGTACTTC. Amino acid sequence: CASSPRQSYEQYF.

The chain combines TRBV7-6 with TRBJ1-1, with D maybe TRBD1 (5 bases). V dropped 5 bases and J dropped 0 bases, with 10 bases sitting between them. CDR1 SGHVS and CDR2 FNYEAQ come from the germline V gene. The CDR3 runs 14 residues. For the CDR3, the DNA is TGTGCCAGCAGCCTAGACAGCATGAACACTGAAGCTTTCTTT. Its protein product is CASSLDSMNTEAFF.

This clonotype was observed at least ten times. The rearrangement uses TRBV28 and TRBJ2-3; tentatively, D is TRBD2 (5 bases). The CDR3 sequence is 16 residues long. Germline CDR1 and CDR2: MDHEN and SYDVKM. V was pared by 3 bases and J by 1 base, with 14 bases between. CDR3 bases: TGTGCCAGCAGTTTTTCACAAAAACTAGGCACAGATACGCAGTATTTT. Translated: CASSFSQKLGTDTQYF.

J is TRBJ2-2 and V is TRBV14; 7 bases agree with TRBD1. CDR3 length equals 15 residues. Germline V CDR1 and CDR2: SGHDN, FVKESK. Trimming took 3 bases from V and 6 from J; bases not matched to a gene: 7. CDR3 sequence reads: CASSQVEGAPGELFF. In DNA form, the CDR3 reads TGTGCCAGCAGCCAGGTCGAGGGGGCCCCCGGGGAGCTGTTTTTT.

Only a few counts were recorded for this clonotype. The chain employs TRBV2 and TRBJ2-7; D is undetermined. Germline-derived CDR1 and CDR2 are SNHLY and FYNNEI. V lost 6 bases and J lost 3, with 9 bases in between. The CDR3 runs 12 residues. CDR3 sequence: CASRSQRYEQYF. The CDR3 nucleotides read TGTGCCAGCAGGAGTCAGCGCTACGAGCAGTACTTC.

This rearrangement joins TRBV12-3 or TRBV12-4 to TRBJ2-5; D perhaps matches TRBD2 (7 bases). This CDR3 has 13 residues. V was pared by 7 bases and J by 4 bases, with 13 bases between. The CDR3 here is CASNPRGGETQYF. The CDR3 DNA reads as TGTGCCAGCAACCCGAGGGGGGGAGAGACCCAGTACTTC.

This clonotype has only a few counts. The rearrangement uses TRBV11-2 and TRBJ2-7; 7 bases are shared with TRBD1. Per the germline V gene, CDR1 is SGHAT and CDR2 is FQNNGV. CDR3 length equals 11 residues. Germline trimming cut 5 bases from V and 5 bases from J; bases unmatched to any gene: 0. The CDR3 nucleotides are TGTGCCAGCAGCGGACAGGACGAGCAGTACTTC. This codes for CASSGQDEQYF.

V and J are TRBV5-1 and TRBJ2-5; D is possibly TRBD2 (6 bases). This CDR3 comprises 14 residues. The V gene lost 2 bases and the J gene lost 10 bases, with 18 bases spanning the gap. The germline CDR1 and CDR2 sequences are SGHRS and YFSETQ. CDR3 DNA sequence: TGCGCCAGCAGCTTAAAGACTCTCGGAGGGATCCAGTACTTC. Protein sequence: CASSLKTLGGIQYF.

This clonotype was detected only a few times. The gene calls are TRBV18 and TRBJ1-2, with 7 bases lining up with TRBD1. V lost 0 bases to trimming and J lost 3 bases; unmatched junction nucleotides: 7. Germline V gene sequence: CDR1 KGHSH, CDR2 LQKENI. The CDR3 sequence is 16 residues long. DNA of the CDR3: TGTGCCAGCTCACCACCGGAGGGACAGACCTACTATGGCTACACCTTC. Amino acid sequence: CASSPPEGQTYYGYTF.

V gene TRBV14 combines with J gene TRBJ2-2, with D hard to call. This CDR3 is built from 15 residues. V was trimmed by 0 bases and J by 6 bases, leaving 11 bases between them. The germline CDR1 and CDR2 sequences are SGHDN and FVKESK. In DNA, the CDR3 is TGTGCCAGCAGCCAAGAGGCCAGGTTAGCCGGGGAGCTGTTTTTT. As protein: CASSQEARLAGELFF.

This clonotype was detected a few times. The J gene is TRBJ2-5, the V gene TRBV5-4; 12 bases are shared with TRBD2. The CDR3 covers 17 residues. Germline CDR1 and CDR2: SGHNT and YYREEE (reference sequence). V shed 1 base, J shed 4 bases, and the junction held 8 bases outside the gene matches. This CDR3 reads CASSLSSGRASGETQYF. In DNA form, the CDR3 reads TGTGCCAGCAGCTTGTCTAGCGGGAGGGCCAGTGGAGAGACCCAGTACTTC.

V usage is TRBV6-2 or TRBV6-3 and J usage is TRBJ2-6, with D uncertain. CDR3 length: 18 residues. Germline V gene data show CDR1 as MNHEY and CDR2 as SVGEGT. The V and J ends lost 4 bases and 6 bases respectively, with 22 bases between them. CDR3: CASSFYSYPGRQANVLTF. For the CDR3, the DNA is TGTGCCAGCAGTTTCTACTCCTACCCAGGACGGCAGGCCAACGTCCTGACTTTC.

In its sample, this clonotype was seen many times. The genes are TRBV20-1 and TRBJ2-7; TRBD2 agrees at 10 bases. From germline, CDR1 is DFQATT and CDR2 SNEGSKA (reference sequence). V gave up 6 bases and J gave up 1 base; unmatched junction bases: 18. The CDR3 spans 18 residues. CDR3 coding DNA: TGCAGTGCCAAAGGAGGGGCTAGCGGGAGTTCCGGGTCCTACGAGCAGTACTTC. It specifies CSAKGGASGSSGSYEQYF.